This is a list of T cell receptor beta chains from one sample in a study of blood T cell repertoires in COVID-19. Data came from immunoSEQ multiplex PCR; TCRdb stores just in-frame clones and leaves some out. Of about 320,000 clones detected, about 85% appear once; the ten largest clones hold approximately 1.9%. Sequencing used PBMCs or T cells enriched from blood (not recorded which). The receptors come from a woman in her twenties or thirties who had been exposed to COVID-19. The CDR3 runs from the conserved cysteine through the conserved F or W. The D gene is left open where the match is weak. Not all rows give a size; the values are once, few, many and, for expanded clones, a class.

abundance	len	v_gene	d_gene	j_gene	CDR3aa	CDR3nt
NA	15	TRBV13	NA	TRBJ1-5	CASSLGAGVGQPQHF	TGTGCCAGCAGCTTAGGAGCGGGGGTCGGTCAGCCCCAGCATTTT
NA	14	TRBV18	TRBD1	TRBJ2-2	CASSRQGGTGELFF	TGTGCCAGCTCACGACAGGGGGGCACCGGGGAGCTGTTTTTT
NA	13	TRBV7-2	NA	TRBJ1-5	CATWGGAGQPQHF	TGTGCCACCTGGGGGGGGGCGGGGCAGCCCCAGCATTTT
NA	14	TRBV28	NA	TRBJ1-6	CASSFRAGYSPLHF	TGTGCCAGCAGTTTTCGGGCAGGGTATTCACCCCTCCACTTT
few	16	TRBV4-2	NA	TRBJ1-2	CASSQDWTRANYGYTF	TGTGCCAGCAGCCAAGACTGGACAAGAGCGAACTATGGCTACACCTTC
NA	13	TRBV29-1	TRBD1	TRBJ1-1	CSALTGLNTEAFF	TGCAGCGCCTTGACAGGGCTGAACACTGAAGCTTTCTTT
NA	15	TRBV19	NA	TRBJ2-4	CASSPRDRDFVIQYF	TGTGCCAGTAGTCCCCGTGACAGGGACTTTGTCATTCAGTACTTC
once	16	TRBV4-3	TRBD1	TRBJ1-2	CASSQGRTGAGYGYTF	TGCGCCAGCAGCCAAGGCCGGACAGGGGCCGGCTATGGCTACACCTTC
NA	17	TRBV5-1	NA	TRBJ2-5	CASSHGLQGHKEETQYF	TGCGCCAGCAGCCACGGTCTCCAGGGGCATAAAGAAGAGACCCAGTACTTC
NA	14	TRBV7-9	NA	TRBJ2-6	CASSLAGRANVLTF	TGTGCCAGCAGCTTGGCCGGGAGGGCCAACGTCCTGACTTTC
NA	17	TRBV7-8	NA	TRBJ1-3	CASSLIRGQASGNTIYF	TGTGCCAGCAGCTTAATCCGGGGTCAAGCCTCTGGAAACACCATATATTTT
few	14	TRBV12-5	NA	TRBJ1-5	CASGWVGGNQPQHF	TGTGCTAGTGGTTGGGTCGGGGGCAATCAGCCCCAGCATTTT
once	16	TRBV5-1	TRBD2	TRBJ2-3	CASSLGTSGGADTQYF	TGCGCCAGCAGCTTGGGGACTAGCGGGGGGGCAGATACGCAGTATTTT
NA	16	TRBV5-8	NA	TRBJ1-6	CASSDEGVRGNSPLHF	TGTGCCAGCAGCGATGAAGGGGTCCGAGGCAATTCACCCCTCCACTTT
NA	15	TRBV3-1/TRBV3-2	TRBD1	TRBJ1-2	CASSQDSRTGLGYTF	TGTGCCAGCAGCCAAGATAGCCGGACAGGGCTCGGCTACACCTTC
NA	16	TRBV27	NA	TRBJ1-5	CASSLQGTGRNQPQHF	TGTGCCAGCAGTTTACAAGGAACAGGGAGAAATCAGCCCCAGCATTTT
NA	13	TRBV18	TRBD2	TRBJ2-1	CASSSGLNNEQFF	TGTGCCAGTTCTAGCGGACTTAACAATGAGCAGTTCTTC
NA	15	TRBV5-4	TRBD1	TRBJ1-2	CASSLEQGGNYGYTF	TGTGCCAGCAGCTTGGAACAGGGGGGAAACTATGGCTACACCTTC
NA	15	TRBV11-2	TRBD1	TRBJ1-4	CASSSGQGKNEKLFF	TGTGCCAGCAGCTCCGGACAGGGCAAAAATGAAAAACTGTTTTTT
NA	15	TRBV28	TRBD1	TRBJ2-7	CASSLSSGGAGEQYF	TGTGCCAGCAGTTTAAGCTCAGGGGGCGCCGGCGAGCAGTACTTC